This T cell receptor beta chain was sequenced in a study of blood T cell repertoires in COVID-19. The wider study: Sites in the United States, Italy and Spain provided acute and convalescent COVID-19 samples. The analysed material was cDNA or gDNA that came from T cells, B-cell-depleted T cells, or PBMCs.

Assay used: immunoSEQ multiplex PCR; TCRdb lists only in-frame clones, some missing. The sample holds 15,000 to 20,000 clones; 75% to 85% are singletons and the top ten take roughly 60%. Sequenced: peripheral blood. The origin of this receptor is a man older than 75 with acute or convalescent COVID-19.

CDR3 protein: CASSLGGRPETQYF. CDR3 in DNA: TGTGCCAGCAGCTTGGGGGGGCGACCAGAGACCCAGTACTTC. The chain is built from TRBV7-9 and TRBJ2-5, with D maybe TRBD2 (7 bases). Looked up from germline, CDR1 is SEHNR and CDR2 is FQNEAQ (reference sequence). CDR3 size: 14 residues. Trimming cost V 3 bases and J 4 bases, with 12 bases left between them.